This T cell receptor beta chain was captured in a study of CXCR3-negative and CXCR3-positive naive CD8 T cells. Among CD8+ T cells, naive ones were CD45RO-CCR7+CD27+CD95-. Germline CDR1 reads MDHEN; CDR2 reads SYDVKM. The CDR3 loop spans 14 amino acids. UMI-labeled 5' RACE TRB cDNA libraries were prepared from the cells. TCRdb reprocessed the 5' RACE reads and reports one entry per CDR3 protein, with no DNA. The table for this sample gives approximately 120,000 distinct CDR3 sequences. In regard to this clonotype: Antigen: not known.

Study-wide findings and caveats: For CXCR3-positive naive cells, TRB CDR3s were more hydrophobic than those of CXCR3-negative naive cells. In naive cells, CXCR3-negative and CXCR3-positive subsets had similar TRBV-TRBJ usage; memory cells differed.

J is TRBJ2-7 and V is TRBV28; TCRdb designates TRBD2, a call that cannot be tested without DNA. This sequence was found in a human donor in good health. Some clones in this sample may be carry-over from other donors' samples. Sequencing input: naive CXCR3+ CD8+ T cells from blood. As for subset: CD45RO-CCR7+CD27+CD95- naive CD8+ T cells expressing CXCR3 (TNR3+). The CDR3 sequence is CASTSRTSRYEQYF.